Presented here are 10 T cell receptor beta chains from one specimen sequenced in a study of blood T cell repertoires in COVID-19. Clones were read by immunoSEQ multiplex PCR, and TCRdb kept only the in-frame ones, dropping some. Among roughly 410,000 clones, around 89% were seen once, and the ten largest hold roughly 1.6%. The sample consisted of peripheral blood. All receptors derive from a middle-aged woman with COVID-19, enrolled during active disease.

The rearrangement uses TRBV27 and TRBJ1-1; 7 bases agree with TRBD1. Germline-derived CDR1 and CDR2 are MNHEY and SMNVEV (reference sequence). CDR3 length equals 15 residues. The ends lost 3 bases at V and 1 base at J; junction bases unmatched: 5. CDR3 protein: CASSFLGGANTEAFF. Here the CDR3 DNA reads TGTGCCAGCAGTTTTCTAGGGGGCGCGAACACTGAAGCTTTCTTT.

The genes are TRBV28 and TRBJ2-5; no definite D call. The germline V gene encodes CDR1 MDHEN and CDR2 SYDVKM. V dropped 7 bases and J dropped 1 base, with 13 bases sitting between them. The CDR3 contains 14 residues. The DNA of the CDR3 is TGTGCCAGCACCTATTCATCGATCCAAGAGACCCAGTACTTC. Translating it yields CASTYSSIQETQYF.

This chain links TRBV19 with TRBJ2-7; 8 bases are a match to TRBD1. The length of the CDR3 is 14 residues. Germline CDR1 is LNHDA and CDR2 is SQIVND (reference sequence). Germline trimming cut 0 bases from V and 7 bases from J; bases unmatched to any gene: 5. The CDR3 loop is CASSIEGTGVEQYF. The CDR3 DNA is TGTGCCAGTAGTATAGAGGGGACAGGTGTTGAGCAGTACTTC.

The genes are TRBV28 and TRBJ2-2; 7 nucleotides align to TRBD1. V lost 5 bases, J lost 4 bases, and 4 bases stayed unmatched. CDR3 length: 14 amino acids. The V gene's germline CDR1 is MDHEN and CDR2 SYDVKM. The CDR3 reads CASSRDRATGELFF. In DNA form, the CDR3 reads TGTGCCAGCAGTCGCGACAGGGCCACCGGGGAGCTGTTTTTT.

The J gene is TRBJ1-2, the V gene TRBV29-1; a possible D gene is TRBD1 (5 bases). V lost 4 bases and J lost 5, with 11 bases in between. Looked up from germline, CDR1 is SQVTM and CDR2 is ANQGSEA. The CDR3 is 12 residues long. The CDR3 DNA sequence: TGCAGCGTTGTGCCGGGGGGTTATGGCTACACCTTC. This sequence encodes CSVVPGGYGYTF.

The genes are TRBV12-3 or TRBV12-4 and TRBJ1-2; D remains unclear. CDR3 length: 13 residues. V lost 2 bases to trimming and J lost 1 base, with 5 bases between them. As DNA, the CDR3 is TGTGCCAGCAGTTTAACCAGTAACTATGGCTACACCTTC. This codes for CASSLTSNYGYTF.

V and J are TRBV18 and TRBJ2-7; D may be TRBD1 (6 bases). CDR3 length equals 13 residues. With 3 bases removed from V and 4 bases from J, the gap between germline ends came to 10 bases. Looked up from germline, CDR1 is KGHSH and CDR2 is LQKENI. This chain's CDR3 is CASSPRTAYEQYF. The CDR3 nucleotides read TGTGCCAGCTCACCTCGGACAGCTTACGAGCAGTACTTC.

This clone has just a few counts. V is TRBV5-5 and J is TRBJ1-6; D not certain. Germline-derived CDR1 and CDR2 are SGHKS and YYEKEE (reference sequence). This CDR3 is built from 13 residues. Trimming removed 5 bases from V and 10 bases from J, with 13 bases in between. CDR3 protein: CASRRPGGSPLHF. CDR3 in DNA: TGTGCCAGCAGGAGACCCGGAGGCTCACCCCTCCACTTT.

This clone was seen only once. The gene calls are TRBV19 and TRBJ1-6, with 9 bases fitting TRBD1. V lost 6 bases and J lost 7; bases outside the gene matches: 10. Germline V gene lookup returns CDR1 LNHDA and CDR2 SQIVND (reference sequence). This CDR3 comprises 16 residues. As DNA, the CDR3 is TGTGCCAGTAGACCCGCCGGGGGGACAGGGAATTCACCCCTCCACTTT. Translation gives CASRPAGGTGNSPLHF.

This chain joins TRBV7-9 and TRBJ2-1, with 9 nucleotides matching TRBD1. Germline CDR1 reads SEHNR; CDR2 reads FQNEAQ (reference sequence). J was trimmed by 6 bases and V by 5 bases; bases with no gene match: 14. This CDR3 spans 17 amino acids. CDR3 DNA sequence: TGTGCCAGCAGCGACGGCAACCGGGACAGGGTCTCCAATGAGCAGTTCTTC. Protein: CASSDGNRDRVSNEQFF. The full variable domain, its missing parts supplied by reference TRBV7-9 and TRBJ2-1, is DTGVSQNPRHKITKRGQNVTFRCDPISEHNRLYWYRQTLGQGPEFLTYFQNEAQLEKSRLLSDRFSAERPKGSFSTLEIQRTEQGDSAMYLCASSDGNRDRVSNEQFFGPGTRLTVL.